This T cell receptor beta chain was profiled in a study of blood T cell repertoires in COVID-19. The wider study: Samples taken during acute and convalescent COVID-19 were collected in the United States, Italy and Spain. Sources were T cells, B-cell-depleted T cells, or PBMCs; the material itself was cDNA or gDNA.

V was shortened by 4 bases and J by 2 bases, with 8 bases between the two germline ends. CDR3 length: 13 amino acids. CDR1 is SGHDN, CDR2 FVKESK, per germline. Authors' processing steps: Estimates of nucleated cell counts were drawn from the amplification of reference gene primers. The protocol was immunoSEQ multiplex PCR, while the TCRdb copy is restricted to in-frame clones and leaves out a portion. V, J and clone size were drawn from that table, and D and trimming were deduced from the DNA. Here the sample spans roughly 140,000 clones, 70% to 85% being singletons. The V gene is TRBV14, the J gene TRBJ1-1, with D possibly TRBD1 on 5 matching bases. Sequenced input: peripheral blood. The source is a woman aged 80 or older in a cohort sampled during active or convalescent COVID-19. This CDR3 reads CASSLQGNTEAFF. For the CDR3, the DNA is TGTGCCAGCAGCCTGCAGGGTAACACTGAAGCTTTCTTT. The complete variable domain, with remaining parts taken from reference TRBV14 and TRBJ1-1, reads EAGVTQFPSHSVIEKGQTVTLRCDPISGHDNLYWYRRVMGKEIKFLLHFVKESKQDESGMPNNRFLAERTGGTYSTLKVQPAELEDSGVYFCASSLQGNTEAFFGQGTRLTVV.